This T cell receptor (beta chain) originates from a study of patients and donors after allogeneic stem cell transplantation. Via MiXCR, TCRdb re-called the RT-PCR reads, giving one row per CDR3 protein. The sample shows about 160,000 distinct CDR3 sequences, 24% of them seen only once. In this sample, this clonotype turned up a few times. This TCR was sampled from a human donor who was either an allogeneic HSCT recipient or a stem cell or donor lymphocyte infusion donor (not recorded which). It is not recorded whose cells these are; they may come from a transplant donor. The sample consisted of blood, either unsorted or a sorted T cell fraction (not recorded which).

The CDR3 DNA reads TGTGCCAGCAGTTCCCTAGCGGCATACAATGAGCAGTTCTTC. This codes for CASSSLAAYNEQFF. The chain joins TRBV6-2 or TRBV6-3 to TRBJ2-1; 7 bases align to TRBD2. Germline V lookup: CDR1 MNHEY, CDR2 SVGEGT. The CDR3 extends over 14 amino acids. Losses at the gene ends were 4 bases for V and 4 bases for J; bases not matched to a gene: 4.